A single sample gave rise to the 13 T cell receptor beta chains below, sequenced in a study of vaccination effects on CD4 cells after COVID-19. Antigen-specific CD4+ T cells were expanded (with viral peptide pools) by the ViraFEST assay ahead of sequencing. Researchers isolated CD4+ T cells once approximately eleven days of culture had elapsed. Testing of the vaccine recipients showed negative nucleocapsid antibodies and no prior SARS-CoV-2 infection. The assay was immunoSEQ multiplex PCR, and TCRdb's table has in-frame clones only and misses some. Among tens of thousands of clones, 55% to 75% were seen once, and the ten largest hold around 16%. These receptors are not linked to any known antigen. The specimen was CD4+ T cells from PBMCs cultured with SARS-CoV-2 spike peptides, collected before COVID-19 vaccination. All receptors derive from a human donor who received a COVID-19 vaccine.

This chain uses TRBV5-5 with TRBJ1-1; 11 bases match TRBD1. Germline loops: CDR1 SGHKS, CDR2 YYEKEE (reference sequence). J gave up 1 base and V 3 bases, and 2 bases lay outside the gene matches. The CDR3 has 15 residues. This chain's CDR3 is CASSWTGGENTEAFF. The CDR3 DNA reads TGTGCCAGCAGCTGGACAGGGGGCGAGAACACTGAAGCTTTCTTT.

This clone was counted between two and nine times. The CDR3: CASSLHLSAVGTEAFF. As DNA, the CDR3 is TGTGCCAGCAGTTTACACTTGTCCGCGGTTGGCACTGAAGCTTTCTTT. The genes are TRBV27 and TRBJ1-1; D not resolved. The V gene's germline CDR1 is MNHEY and CDR2 SMNVEV (reference sequence). CDR3 length: 16 amino acids. Deletions cut 2 bases from V and 4 bases from J, with 17 bases between.

This rearrangement joins TRBV2 to TRBJ1-2, with 7 nucleotides matching TRBD1. This CDR3 contains 14 residues. Germline V lookup: CDR1 SNHLY, CDR2 FYNNEI. V gave up 4 bases and J gave up 6 bases; unmatched junction bases: 8. CDR3 DNA sequence: TGTGCCAGCAGTGTTCCACAGGGGCTTGATGGCTACACCTTC. It translates to CASSVPQGLDGYTF.

This clone has just a few counts. This chain links TRBV7-2 with TRBJ1-1; D ambiguous. The CDR3 is 13 residues long. Trimming took off 5 bases at V and 0 bases at J, with 7 bases between the two ends. Germline CDR1 is SGHTA and CDR2 is FQGNSA. CDR3 in DNA: TGTGCCAGCAGCCTGCAGCTGAACACTGAAGCTTTCTTT. It specifies CASSLQLNTEAFF. Combining the CDR3 with reference TRBV7-2 and TRBJ1-1 gives the whole variable domain GAGVSQSPSNKVTEKGKDVELRCDPISGHTALYWYRQSLGQGLEFLIYFQGNSAPDKSGLPSDRFSAERTGGSVSTLTIQRTQQEDSAVYLCASSLQLNTEAFFGQGTRLTVV.

V usage is TRBV29-1 and J usage is TRBJ2-4, with 8 nucleotides matching TRBD2. CDR1 is SQVTM and CDR2 is ANQGSEA in the germline V gene. CDR3 size: 20 residues. Losses at the gene ends were 0 bases for V and 1 base for J; bases not matched to a gene: 17. The CDR3 region has the DNA TGCAGCGTTGAAGACGACATTGGCATTGTGGGGACTAGGGCCAAAAACATTCAGTACTTC. Protein: CSVEDDIGIVGTRAKNIQYF.

The rearrangement joins TRBV28 to TRBJ1-5; D ambiguous. This CDR3 has 12 residues. Germline V gene lookup returns CDR1 MDHEN and CDR2 SYDVKM. V shed 4 bases and J shed 4 bases, with 5 bases lying between them. The DNA for the CDR3 is TGTGCCAGCAGTTCCCTTAATCAGCCCCAGCATTTT. Translating it yields CASSSLNQPQHF.

The chain couples TRBV27 to TRBJ1-1; tentatively, D is TRBD1 (5 bases). V was shortened by 0 bases and J by 3 bases, with 11 bases between the two germline ends. Per the germline V gene, CDR1 is MNHEY and CDR2 is SMNVEV (reference sequence). CDR3 length: 15 amino acids. The CDR3 DNA follows: TGTGCCAGCAGTTTATCGTGGGGCGGGGACACTGAAGCTTTCTTT. The encoded protein is CASSLSWGGDTEAFF.

Comments on this clone: The same CDR3 can be traced to other DNA sequences in this sample. This chain joins TRBV6-5 and TRBJ2-3; D ambiguous. V shed 4 bases and J shed 3 bases, with 2 bases lying between them. The CDR3 covers 11 residues. Germline CDR1 MNHEY, CDR2 SVGAGI. The CDR3, as DNA: TGTGCCAGCAGTTCGACAGATACGCAGTATTTT. This sequence encodes CASSSTDTQYF.

The J gene is TRBJ2-3, the V gene TRBV7-2; D ambiguous. Per germline, CDR1 SGHTA and CDR2 FQGNSA. CDR3 size: 15 residues. The germline V and J ends were trimmed by 1 base and 1 base, with 9 bases remaining between them. The CDR3 DNA sequence: TGTGCCAGCAGCTTAGAAGGGCGGCGCACAGATACGCAGTATTTT. Residues: CASSLEGRRTDTQYF.

The genes are TRBV3-1 (or the pseudogene TRBV3-2) and TRBJ1-1; no definite D call. This CDR3 has 12 amino acids. Trimming cost V 4 bases and J 6 bases, with 9 bases left between them. Germline V lookup: CDR1 LGHDT, CDR2 YNNKEL (reference sequence). The CDR3 DNA reads TGTGCCAGCAGCCCCTCGGGAGCTGAAGCTTTCTTT. Residues: CASSPSGAEAFF.

Points on this clone: At one of its ends the junction is not consistent with the germline gene, which may arise from a read error. The rearrangement uses TRBV3-1 (or the pseudogene TRBV3-2) and TRBJ1-2; unclear D gene. Germline CDR1 reads LGHDT; CDR2 reads YNNKEL (reference sequence). This CDR3 spans 14 amino acids. CDR3 coding DNA: TGTGCCAGCAGTCAAGATCGTCGCGGAGGGGGCTACACCTTC. This encodes CASSQDRRGGGYTF.

V and J are TRBV3-1 (or the pseudogene TRBV3-2) and TRBJ2-4; 10 bases are a match to TRBD2. Germline CDR1 and CDR2: LGHDT and YNNKEL (reference sequence). The CDR3 is made up of 14 amino acids. Germline trimming cut 4 bases from V and 5 bases from J; bases unmatched to any gene: 2. The DNA of the CDR3 is TGTGCCAGCAGCCTTCTAGCGGGGGAAAACATTCAGTACTTC. Translating it yields CASSLLAGENIQYF.

Only a few counts were recorded for this clone. This sequence joins TRBV18 and TRBJ1-1; the match to TRBD1 covers 8 bases. The ends lost 3 bases at V and 11 bases at J; junction bases unmatched: 2. The CDR3 has 11 residues. The germline V gene encodes CDR1 KGHSH and CDR2 LQKENI. The CDR3 sequence: CASSPDRDAFF. CDR3 in DNA: TGTGCCAGCTCACCGGACAGGGATGCTTTCTTT.